The 15 T cell receptor beta chains given below trace back to one sample, sequenced in a study of cytomegalovirus exposure and HLA in healthy donors. The PCR employed 60 Vbeta primers together with 13 Jbeta primers. Libraries were prepared by immunoSEQ multiplex PCR; TCRdb keeps only in-frame clonotypes and omits some of them. The sample holds under 55,000 clones, around 82% seen once. Specimen: PBMCs. These TCRs come from a man under 40 in good health and CMV-seropositive.

J is TRBJ2-3 and V is TRBV5-1; the match to TRBD2 covers 9 bases. J was trimmed by 5 bases and V by 2 bases; bases with no gene match: 9. Germline V gene lookup returns CDR1 SGHRS and CDR2 YFSETQ. This CDR3 is 16 amino acids long. This CDR3 reads CASSFGRGGLEDTQYF. In DNA, the CDR3 is TGCGCCAGCAGCTTCGGGCGGGGGGGCCTGGAAGATACGCAGTATTTT.

J is TRBJ1-2 and V is TRBV5-1, with 7 bases aligning to TRBD1. Germline V gene data show CDR1 as SGHRS and CDR2 as YFSETQ. This CDR3 has 16 residues. Trimming removed 6 bases from V and 1 base from J; junction bases left unmatched: 12. The DNA for the CDR3 is TGCGCCAGCACTCCCGGGACAGCCTTCCTTAACTATGGCTACACCTTC. This gives the protein CASTPGTAFLNYGYTF.

The CDR3 sequence is CASSVDRGNLHEQYF. The DNA of the CDR3 is TGTGCCAGCAGCGTGGACAGGGGTAACCTCCACGAGCAGTACTTC. The J gene is TRBJ2-7, the V gene TRBV7-6; 9 bases are a match to TRBD1. The J segment lost 5 bases and the V segment lost 5 bases, leaving 10 bases of the junction unmatched. Germline-derived CDR1 and CDR2 are SGHVS and FNYEAQ. This CDR3 spans 15 amino acids. The entire variable domain, with the rest obtained from reference TRBV7-6 and TRBJ2-7, is as follows: GAGVSQSPRYKVTKRGQDVALRCDPISGHVSLYWYRQALGQGPEFLTYFNYEAQQDKSGLPNDRFSAERPEGSISTLTIQRTEQRDSAMYRCASSVDRGNLHEQYFGPGTRLTVT.

CDR3: CASSLGIWLSGNTIYF. CDR3 bases: TGTGCCAGCAGCCTGGGAATCTGGCTTTCTGGAAACACCATATATTTT. The chain is built from TRBV5-4 and TRBJ1-3, with unresolved D. The germline V and J ends were trimmed by 4 bases and 1 base, with 15 bases remaining between them. Germline values: CDR1 SGHNT, CDR2 YYREEE (reference sequence). The CDR3 sequence is 16 residues long.

This clone was seen only a few times. The sample carries other DNA sequences with the same CDR3. The chain joins TRBV6-1 to TRBJ1-6; D uncertain. Germline CDR1 and CDR2: MNHNS and SASEGT. V gave up 1 base and J gave up 0 bases, with 7 bases separating them. The CDR3 is made up of 16 amino acids. Here the CDR3 reads CASSEDRDSYNSPLHF. Here the CDR3 DNA reads TGTGCCAGCAGTGAAGACCGGGACTCCTATAATTCACCCCTCCACTTT.

This chain connects TRBV6-1 to TRBJ1-1, with 7 bases lining up with TRBD1. The CDR3 has 15 amino acids. The trim removed 6 bases at V and 4 bases at J, leaving 11 bases unmatched. CDR1 MNHNS and CDR2 SASEGT come from the germline V gene. The CDR3 sequence: CASRYEGGAGTEAFF. The CDR3, as DNA: TGTGCCAGCAGGTACGAAGGGGGCGCGGGCACTGAAGCTTTCTTT.

This sequence joins TRBV19 and TRBJ2-4; D is unresolved. The CDR3 runs 17 residues. Deletions cut 6 bases from V and 0 bases from J, with 18 bases between. Germline CDR1 and CDR2: LNHDA and SQIVND (reference sequence). The CDR3 DNA sequence: TGTGCCAGTAGATTGAGTGGTTGGTCCCTAGCCAAAAACATTCAGTACTTC. Residues: CASRLSGWSLAKNIQYF.

This chain connects TRBV19 to TRBJ2-1; D is possibly TRBD2 (6 bases). CDR3 length: 11 residues. Germline assignment: CDR1 LNHDA and CDR2 SQIVND (reference sequence). V was pared by 11 bases and J by 7 bases, with 12 bases between. CDR3 DNA sequence: TGTGCCGCGGGGCTAGCGAATGAGCAGTTCTTC. Translation: CAAGLANEQFF.

The chain has TRBV30 and TRBJ2-1, with 11 bases fitting TRBD2. Germline-derived CDR1 and CDR2 are GTSNPN and SVGIG (reference sequence). This CDR3 comprises 15 residues. With 5 bases clipped from V and 2 bases from J, the junction kept 5 bases outside the gene matches. CDR3 residues: CAWQSTSGAYNEQFF. In nucleotides, the CDR3 is TGTGCCTGGCAATCGACTAGCGGGGCCTACAATGAGCAGTTCTTC.

The chain uses TRBV4-2 and TRBJ1-1, with D possibly matching TRBD1 (5 bases). The CDR3 consists of 16 residues. In germline, CDR1 is LGHNA, CDR2 YNFKEQ. V lost 0 bases, J lost 4 bases, and 15 bases lay in between. The CDR3 DNA follows: TGTGCCAGCAGCCAAGATTTTGCAGGGCTGGGCACTGAAGCTTTCTTT. Protein sequence: CASSQDFAGLGTEAFF.

The chain uses TRBV7-6 and TRBJ2-1, with 9 bases aligning to TRBD1. This CDR3 comprises 16 residues. V lost 4 bases and J lost 0; bases outside the gene matches: 4. In germline, CDR1 is SGHVS, CDR2 FNYEAQ. The DNA of the CDR3 is TGTGCCAGCAGCTCACAGGGGGCCTTCTCCTACAATGAGCAGTTCTTC. Translation gives CASSSQGAFSYNEQFF. Together with reference TRBV7-6 and TRBJ2-1, the CDR3 gives the full variable domain: GAGVSQSPRYKVTKRGQDVALRCDPISGHVSLYWYRQALGQGPEFLTYFNYEAQQDKSGLPNDRFSAERPEGSISTLTIQRTEQRDSAMYRCASSSQGAFSYNEQFFGPGTRLTVL.

The chain links TRBV7-9 to TRBJ2-6, with 7 bases aligning to TRBD2. V shed 2 bases, J shed 0 bases, and the junction held 7 bases outside the gene matches. CDR1 is SEHNR, CDR2 FQNEAQ, per germline (reference sequence). The CDR3 extends over 18 amino acids. This chain's CDR3 is CASSLRAGEFSGANVLTF. In nucleotides, the CDR3 is TGTGCCAGCAGCTTAAGGGCGGGAGAGTTCTCTGGGGCCAACGTCCTGACTTTC.

The chain links TRBV4-2 to TRBJ1-2; 10 nucleotides line up with TRBD1. CDR1 and CDR2 from the germline V gene are LGHNA and YNFKEQ. The ends lost 3 bases at V and 6 bases at J; junction bases unmatched: 7. This CDR3 spans 15 amino acids. The CDR3, as DNA: TGTGCCAGCAGCCACCCGGGACAGGGGAGCGATGGCTACACCTTC. Protein sequence: CASSHPGQGSDGYTF.

V gene TRBV11-2 combines with J gene TRBJ2-1; 8 nucleotides line up with TRBD1. Germline lookup yields CDR1 SGHAT and CDR2 FQNNGV. V shed 5 bases, J shed 12 bases, and the junction held 12 bases outside the gene matches. The CDR3 length is 14 residues. The CDR3 loop is CASSVGQGPFGQFF. CDR3 nucleotide sequence: TGTGCCAGCAGCGTCGGACAGGGCCCTTTCGGGCAGTTCTTC. Using reference TRBV11-2 and TRBJ2-1 for the parts outside the CDR3, the full variable domain is EAGVAQSPRYKIIEKRQSVAFWCNPISGHATLYWYQQILGQGPKLLIQFQNNGVVDDSQLPKDRFSAERLKGVDSTLKIQPAKLEDSAVYLCASSVGQGPFGQFFGPGTRLTVL.

This clone was picked up a small number of times. The V call is TRBV4-1, the J call TRBJ2-1; 9 nucleotides align to TRBD2. CDR3 size: 16 residues. Germline CDR1 and CDR2: MGHRA and YSYEKL. The V and J ends lost 0 bases and 7 bases, in that order; junction bases with no gene match: 7. CDR3 protein: CASSQELAGAGNEQFF. For the CDR3, the DNA is TGCGCCAGCAGCCAAGAATTAGCGGGGGCCGGGAATGAGCAGTTCTTC.